This T cell receptor (beta chain) came from a study of cytomegalovirus exposure and HLA in healthy donors. Study-level findings and limits: In a later analysis, compared with equally common non-associated chains, HLA-associated beta chains were more expanded.

Note on this clone: Its target is not known.

Trimming at V came to 5 bases and at J to 9 bases, leaving 5 bases not matched to a gene. This CDR3 is built from 15 residues. Germline V lookup: CDR1 MRHNA, CDR2 SNTAGT. The PCR employed 60 Vbeta primers together with 13 Jbeta primers. Sequenced by immunoSEQ multiplex PCR; TCRdb stores in-frame clones only, minus some. The table includes 80,000 to 100,000 clones, roughly 76% detected once. The sequence was collected from a man aged 50 or older in good health and CMV-seronegative. V usage is TRBV6-4 and J usage is TRBJ2-1, with 15 positions matching TRBD2. Material for sequencing was PBMCs. CDR3 in DNA: TGTGCCAGCAGTTGGACTAGCGGGGGGGCAGGTGAGCAGTTCTTC. Translating it yields CASSWTSGGAGEQFF.